The clone carrying this T cell receptor (beta chain) was observed many times. Its target is unknown. This sample is drawn from a study of blood T cells in healthy people across ages. About the study: About one barcoded TCR beta cDNA was captured per two T cells. Study-wide points: The unsorted PBMCs prevented any conclusive comparison of naive versus antigen-experienced cells.

Then a second PCR, running about 7 to 11 cycles, was carried out with a sample-barcoded 5' primer and a J-beta primer mix. TCRdb analysed the 5' RACE reads with MiXCR anew, one entry per CDR3 protein. The data show 850,000 or so distinct CDR3 sequences, under 30% seen once. There were healthy Caucasian individuals from Russia, aged roughly 6 to 100, serving as donors. Total RNA extraction produced at least 5 micrograms (per sample) for the study. The sequenced sample consisted of blood. The TCR sequence derives from a woman of 80 years or more in good health.

CDR3 nucleotide sequence: TGCAGTGCTAGAAGGGTCAGGGGGCAAGATACGCAGTATTTT. Residues: CSARRVRGQDTQYF. The chain combines TRBV20-1 with TRBJ2-3; 8 bases match TRBD1. There are 14 residues in the CDR3. The germline gives CDR1 DFQATT, CDR2 SNEGSKA (reference sequence). V dropped 2 bases and J dropped 5; count of bases not matched to a gene: 6.